These T cell receptor beta chains were read from a single sample in a study of blood T cells in healthy people across ages. Via MiXCR, TCRdb re-called the 5' RACE reads, giving one row per CDR3 protein. The sample includes approximately 1,700,000 distinct CDR3 sequences, more than 35% seen only once; the top ten take approximately 22%. Sequences were obtained from blood. These receptors were obtained from a human donor in good health. The CDR3 runs from the conserved cysteine through the conserved F or W. D genes are given only for firm matches. A row's size may be missing; if present it is once, few, many or a size class.

d_call: NA
clone_size: few
v_call: TRBV20-1
j_call: TRBJ1-2
cdr3_aa: CSAGGQWENYGYTF
cdr3_nt: TGCAGTGCCGGAGGCCAGTGGGAGAACTATGGCTACACCTTC

d_call: NA
clone_size: NA
v_call: TRBV28
j_call: TRBJ2-7
cdr3_aa: CASSFHGGESHEQYF
cdr3_nt: TGTGCCAGCAGTTTCCATGGCGGGGAAAGCCACGAGCAGTACTTC

d_call: NA
clone_size: NA
v_call: TRBV7-9
j_call: TRBJ1-1
cdr3_aa: CASSLRNRVSTEAFF
cdr3_nt: TGTGCCAGCAGCCTTCGGAACAGGGTGTCCACTGAAGCTTTCTTT

d_call: NA
clone_size: few
v_call: TRBV3-1
j_call: TRBJ1-2
cdr3_aa: CASSQVQGDYGYTF
cdr3_nt: TGTGCCAGCAGCCAAGTGCAAGGGGACTATGGCTACACCTTC

d_call: NA
clone_size: NA
v_call: TRBV6-2/TRBV6-3
j_call: TRBJ2-1
cdr3_aa: CASSLGDFGYNEQFF
cdr3_nt: TGTGCCAGCAGCCTGGGGGATTTTGGTTACAATGAGCAGTTCTTC

d_call: NA
clone_size: NA
v_call: TRBV11-2
j_call: TRBJ2-5
cdr3_aa: CASSSAAGAYITQYF
cdr3_nt: TGTGCCAGCAGCTCGGCGGCGGGGGCCTATATAACCCAGTACTTC

d_call: NA
clone_size: NA
v_call: TRBV20-1
j_call: TRBJ2-1
cdr3_aa: CSGNAGEDEQFF
cdr3_nt: TGCAGTGGCAACGCAGGAGAGGATGAGCAGTTCTTC

d_call: NA
clone_size: few
v_call: TRBV7-9
j_call: TRBJ1-2
cdr3_aa: CASSPAYLYGYTF
cdr3_nt: TGTGCCAGCAGCCCCGCTTATCTCTATGGCTACACCTTC

d_call: TRBD1
clone_size: NA
v_call: TRBV24-1
j_call: TRBJ2-3
cdr3_aa: CATSQRQGETDTQYF
cdr3_nt: TGTGCCACCAGTCAGAGACAGGGAGAAACAGATACGCAGTATTTT

d_call: NA
clone_size: NA
v_call: TRBV20-1
j_call: TRBJ2-3
cdr3_aa: CSVRLPTDTQYF
cdr3_nt: TGCAGTGTTCGACTTCCCACAGATACGCAGTATTTT

d_call: NA
clone_size: NA
v_call: TRBV2
j_call: TRBJ2-7
cdr3_aa: CASQRGGIEQYF
cdr3_nt: TGTGCCAGCCAGAGGGGGGGAATCGAGCAGTACTTC

d_call: NA
clone_size: few
v_call: TRBV29-1
j_call: TRBJ2-5
cdr3_aa: CSVEGRVQETQYF
cdr3_nt: TGCAGCGTGGAGGGCAGGGTCCAAGAGACCCAGTACTTC

d_call: NA
clone_size: few
v_call: TRBV7-2
j_call: TRBJ2-7
cdr3_aa: CASSLNTGFYEQYF
cdr3_nt: TGTGCCAGCAGCTTAAACACAGGCTTCTACGAGCAGTACTTC

d_call: NA
clone_size: few
v_call: TRBV20-1
j_call: TRBJ1-4
cdr3_aa: CSALWGGNEKLFF
cdr3_nt: TGCAGTGCCCTGTGGGGCGGTAATGAAAAACTGTTTTTT

d_call: NA
clone_size: NA
v_call: TRBV27
j_call: TRBJ1-4
cdr3_aa: CASSLMSVPGPTNEKLFF
cdr3_nt: TGTGCCAGCAGTTTAATGTCGGTGCCAGGCCCAACTAATGAAAAACTGTTTTTT

d_call: NA
clone_size: NA
v_call: TRBV20-1
j_call: TRBJ2-7
cdr3_aa: CSARDKQGYEQYF
cdr3_nt: TGCAGTGCTAGAGATAAGCAGGGCTACGAGCAGTACTTC

d_call: NA
clone_size: NA
v_call: TRBV3-1
j_call: TRBJ2-7
cdr3_aa: CASSSGPKSYEQYF
cdr3_nt: TGTGCCAGCAGCAGCGGACCGAAATCCTACGAGCAGTACTTC

d_call: NA
clone_size: few
v_call: TRBV5-1
j_call: TRBJ1-4
cdr3_aa: CASSLDPLATNEKLFF
cdr3_nt: TGCGCCAGCAGCTTGGATCCCCTTGCAACTAATGAAAAACTGTTTTTT

d_call: TRBD2
clone_size: NA
v_call: TRBV11-3
j_call: TRBJ2-1
cdr3_aa: CASSLIPGLAGGPYNEQFF
cdr3_nt: TGTGCCAGCAGCTTAATACCGGGACTAGCGGGGGGCCCCTACAATGAGCAGTTCTTC

d_call: NA
clone_size: NA
v_call: TRBV12-3/TRBV12-4
j_call: TRBJ2-1
cdr3_aa: CASTASWGASTYNEQFF
cdr3_nt: TGTGCCAGCACTGCCTCTTGGGGGGCAAGCACTTACAATGAGCAGTTCTTC

d_call: NA
clone_size: NA
v_call: TRBV2
j_call: TRBJ2-7
cdr3_aa: CASSEGPLDYEQYF
cdr3_nt: TGTGCCAGCAGTGAGGGACCCTTAGACTACGAGCAGTACTTC

d_call: NA
clone_size: NA
v_call: TRBV20-1
j_call: TRBJ2-7
cdr3_aa: CSARDLGSGWDYEQYF
cdr3_nt: TGCAGTGCTAGAGATCTGGGCTCGGGATGGGACTACGAGCAGTACTTC

d_call: TRBD1
clone_size: NA
v_call: TRBV7-9
j_call: TRBJ2-7
cdr3_aa: CASSSSPGQTTYEQYF
cdr3_nt: TGTGCCAGCAGCTCCAGTCCGGGACAGACTACCTACGAGCAGTACTTC

d_call: TRBD1
clone_size: NA
v_call: TRBV3-1
j_call: TRBJ2-5
cdr3_aa: CASSQRQGARETQYF
cdr3_nt: TGTGCCAGCAGCCAACGACAGGGGGCCAGGGAGACCCAGTACTTC

d_call: NA
clone_size: many
v_call: TRBV29-1
j_call: TRBJ2-7
cdr3_aa: CSAYTSSSYEQYF
cdr3_nt: TGCAGCGCCTACACTAGTTCTTCCTACGAGCAGTACTTC

d_call: TRBD2
clone_size: once
v_call: TRBV28
j_call: TRBJ2-4
cdr3_aa: CATSGEAKNIQYF
cdr3_nt: TGTGCTACTAGCGGGGAGGCCAAAAACATTCAGTACTTC

d_call: NA
clone_size: NA
v_call: TRBV3-1
j_call: TRBJ2-1
cdr3_aa: CASSHTFRGSEQFF
cdr3_nt: TGTGCCAGCAGCCACACTTTTCGTGGGTCGGAGCAGTTCTTC

d_call: NA
clone_size: NA
v_call: TRBV7-2
j_call: TRBJ1-2
cdr3_aa: CASSLGSRQAGYTF
cdr3_nt: TGTGCCAGCAGCTTAGGATCAAGGCAGGCCGGCTACACCTTC

d_call: NA
clone_size: NA
v_call: TRBV6-2/TRBV6-3
j_call: TRBJ1-2
cdr3_aa: CASNPGGLDGYTF
cdr3_nt: TGTGCCAGCAACCCTGGGGGCTTGGATGGCTACACCTTC

d_call: NA
clone_size: NA
v_call: TRBV7-9
j_call: TRBJ2-2
cdr3_aa: CASSPLTRQNTGEPFF
cdr3_nt: TGTGCCAGCAGCCCACTTACTAGGCAGAACACCGGGGAGCCGTTTTTT

d_call: NA
clone_size: many
v_call: TRBV7-2
j_call: TRBJ2-4
cdr3_aa: CASSLAGGTQGLQYF
cdr3_nt: TGTGCCAGCAGCTTAGCCGGGGGAACCCAGGGACTTCAGTACTTC

d_call: TRBD1
clone_size: NA
v_call: TRBV28
j_call: TRBJ2-3
cdr3_aa: CASSPGQGIDTQYF
cdr3_nt: TGTGCCAGCAGCCCGGGACAGGGTATTGATACGCAGTATTTT

d_call: TRBD1
clone_size: NA
v_call: TRBV5-6
j_call: TRBJ1-1
cdr3_aa: CASSSTGTGGGSTEAFF
cdr3_nt: TGTGCCAGCAGCTCAACCGGGACAGGGGGAGGGAGCACTGAAGCTTTCTTT

d_call: TRBD1
clone_size: few
v_call: TRBV5-5
j_call: TRBJ2-1
cdr3_aa: CASSLGTGYEQFF
cdr3_nt: TGTGCCAGCAGCTTGGGGACAGGGTATGAGCAGTTCTTC

d_call: TRBD1
clone_size: few
v_call: TRBV10-3
j_call: TRBJ1-2
cdr3_aa: CAISEVDRESYTF
cdr3_nt: TGTGCCATCAGTGAAGTTGACAGGGAAAGCTACACCTTC

d_call: TRBD2
clone_size: once
v_call: TRBV5-1
j_call: TRBJ2-1
cdr3_aa: CASSLASAGGSCNEQFF
cdr3_nt: TGCGCCAGCAGCTTGGCCTCAGCGGGGGGCTCCTGCAATGAGCAGTTCTTC

d_call: NA
clone_size: few
v_call: TRBV9
j_call: TRBJ1-5
cdr3_aa: CASSVGAINQPQHF
cdr3_nt: TGTGCCAGCAGCGTCGGAGCGATCAATCAGCCCCAGCATTTT

d_call: NA
clone_size: few
v_call: TRBV6-2/TRBV6-3
j_call: TRBJ2-1
cdr3_aa: CASSYLKRGYNEQFF
cdr3_nt: TGTGCCAGCAGTTACCTGAAAAGGGGGTACAATGAGCAGTTCTTC

d_call: TRBD2
clone_size: few
v_call: TRBV6-5
j_call: TRBJ2-1
cdr3_aa: CASSYSFSGLALNEQFF
cdr3_nt: TGTGCCAGCAGTTACTCGTTTTCAGGACTAGCTCTTAATGAGCAGTTCTTC

d_call: NA
clone_size: few
v_call: TRBV10-3
j_call: TRBJ1-2
cdr3_aa: CAINEGTQYYGYTF
cdr3_nt: TGTGCCATCAATGAGGGGACACAATACTATGGCTACACCTTC

d_call: TRBD1
clone_size: NA
v_call: TRBV7-2
j_call: TRBJ1-2
cdr3_aa: CASSRGQEDYTF
cdr3_nt: TGTGCCAGCAGCCGGGGACAGGAGGACTACACCTTC

d_call: NA
clone_size: NA
v_call: TRBV6-2/TRBV6-3
j_call: TRBJ2-7
cdr3_aa: CASSTGRYEQYF
cdr3_nt: TGTGCCAGCAGTACCGGCCGCTACGAGCAGTACTTC

d_call: TRBD1
clone_size: many
v_call: TRBV29-1
j_call: TRBJ2-7
cdr3_aa: CSVEALGQGSKQYF
cdr3_nt: TGCAGCGTTGAAGCCCTGGGACAGGGGAGCAAGCAGTACTTC

d_call: NA
clone_size: NA
v_call: TRBV6-5
j_call: TRBJ2-1
cdr3_aa: CASTEALSYNEQFF
cdr3_nt: TGTGCCTCTACGGAGGCCCTGTCCTACAATGAGCAGTTCTTC

d_call: NA
clone_size: NA
v_call: TRBV15
j_call: TRBJ1-4
cdr3_aa: CATSRISTFLVEKLFF
cdr3_nt: TGTGCCACCAGCAGGATCAGTACTTTCTTGGTTGAAAAACTGTTTTTT

d_call: NA
clone_size: few
v_call: TRBV27
j_call: TRBJ1-2
cdr3_aa: CASSLRPWAYGYTF
cdr3_nt: TGTGCCAGCAGCCTAAGGCCTTGGGCCTATGGCTACACCTTC

d_call: NA
clone_size: many
v_call: TRBV3-1
j_call: TRBJ1-5
cdr3_aa: CASSPRGGNQPQHF
cdr3_nt: TGTGCCAGCAGTCCCAGGGGCGGCAATCAGCCCCAGCATTTT

d_call: TRBD1
clone_size: few
v_call: TRBV20-1
j_call: TRBJ1-1
cdr3_aa: CSARDLTGVGAFF
cdr3_nt: TGCAGTGCTAGAGATCTAACAGGGGTAGGAGCTTTCTTT

d_call: NA
clone_size: NA
v_call: TRBV14
j_call: TRBJ2-5
cdr3_aa: CASSQRTGKSKETQYF
cdr3_nt: TGTGCCAGCAGCCAACGAACAGGAAAAAGCAAAGAGACCCAGTACTTC

d_call: TRBD1
clone_size: NA
v_call: TRBV7-6
j_call: TRBJ1-1
cdr3_aa: CASSLSRDSLFF
cdr3_nt: TGTGCCAGCAGCTTGAGCCGGGACAGCCTATTCTTT

d_call: NA
clone_size: NA
v_call: TRBV7-2
j_call: TRBJ2-2
cdr3_aa: CASSLLRGDTGELFF
cdr3_nt: TGTGCCAGCAGCTTACTAAGGGGGGACACCGGGGAGCTGTTTTTT

d_call: NA
clone_size: NA
v_call: TRBV4-3
j_call: TRBJ2-4
cdr3_aa: CASSQSGAGKNIQYF
cdr3_nt: TGCGCCAGCAGCCAAAGTGGCGCGGGGAAAAACATTCAGTACTTC

d_call: TRBD2
clone_size: NA
v_call: TRBV7-9
j_call: TRBJ2-1
cdr3_aa: CASSPQRGVRNEQFF
cdr3_nt: TGTGCCAGCAGCCCACAGCGGGGGGTTCGGAATGAGCAGTTCTTC

d_call: NA
clone_size: few
v_call: TRBV18
j_call: TRBJ1-2
cdr3_aa: CASSPPPEGYTF
cdr3_nt: TGTGCCAGCTCACCACCACCCGAGGGCTACACCTTC